The clone carrying this TCR beta chain was seen a few times. Specified time point: pre-sensitization, week 0. Treatment here: therapeutic diphenylcyclopropenone sensitization with weekly scalp DPC. Unfractionated whole blood was the source of the extracted total RNA. TCRdb processed the RACE reads anew with MiXCR; each CDR3 protein has one entry. The table has more than 250,000 distinct CDR3 sequences, about 8.6% seen once; the top ten hold 2% to 2.5%. This record belongs to a study of human T cells and chemical hapten exposure. Across the study: There were weekly diphenylcyclopropenone doses to the scalp for patients throughout the roughly 24-week study.

CDR3 length: 13 residues. V was cut by 10 bases and J by 2 bases, with 12 bases left in between. This TCR derives from a woman between 35 and 50 years old with alopecia areata. Some clones in this sample may be carry-over from other donors' samples. This sample comprised whole blood, obtained in connection with sensitization to the hapten diphenylcyclopropenone (DPC). This chain links TRBV12-3 or TRBV12-4 with TRBJ2-1, with a weak D call TRBD1 (6 bases). The CDR3 sequence: CATTQGTYNEQFF. The CDR3 DNA reads TGTGCCACCACACAGGGCACCTACAATGAGCAGTTCTTC.